This T cell receptor (beta chain) was documented in a study of pediatric ulcerative colitis (dated by TCRdb to about 2019). Study-wide context: Of the ulcerative colitis patients, about 7 had pancolitis and two had left-sided colitis, and histology in every patient was consistent with ulcerative colitis. From eight or nine newly diagnosed, treatment-naive pediatric ulcerative colitis patients and a handful of non-IBD control children, paired blood and rectal samples were collected. The Pediatric Ulcerative Colitis Activity Index classified a couple of patients as having mild disease, four as having moderate disease and three as having acute severe colitis.

V is shortened by 4 bases, J by 0 bases, and the region joining them spans 12 bases. Via the germline V gene, CDR1 is MDHEN and CDR2 SYDVKM. From the cysteine through the phenylalanine, the CDR3 covers 15 amino acids. This entry keeps only the CDR3 DNA: 45 bases, framed from base 1. Regarding this clone: Its antigen has not been determined. No clone much larger than this one lies a single base away; base qualities are absent.

The research as a whole found: With only four individuals, the healthy control group was small. Controls, mild-moderate and acute severe colitis patients were separated by rectal repertoire features, and reduced rectal diversity due to clonal expansions was observed in acute severe colitis. Compared with controls, ulcerative colitis patients showed significantly higher autologous blood-rectal clonal overlap, a finding that suggests increased T cell trafficking to inflamed tissue. Because the repertoires came from total lymphocyte DNA, rare subsets such as regulatory T cells may have patterns that are not reflected. A couple of rectal CDR3 clonotypes were found in every ulcerative colitis patient but in no control. For technical reasons, the blood samples of two patients yielded substantially fewer templates, so those samples were excluded from the blood-rectal overlap analysis.

Rearranged CDR3 beta regions were amplified from genomic DNA with multiplex V and J primers using the immunoSEQ TRB Survey service. Survey-level sequencing depth of up to 500,000 reads per sample was used to keep depth equal across samples. The libraries were purified and pooled, then sequenced using Illumina technology. The study's own analysis went as follows. Productive clonality, sample overlap, pairwise scatters, CDR3 beta length, V/D/J gene usage and productiveness were all assessed with the immunoSEQ online tools. Calculated diversity was defined as the number of unique rearrangements divided by total templates times 100, and Shannon and Simpson indices were additionally computed. Z-score normalized data were analyzed by principal component analysis with the R prcomp function and the ggbiplot package. Morisita's index was used to measure clonal overlap between blood and rectum within each subject. As stored in TCRdb, this immuneACCESS dataset retains in-frame rearrangements with V and J assigned. A fraction of the clones does not appear; measured against another copy, unresolved V genes explain less than half of the discrepancy, and the remainder lacks a known reason. Clone size and the V and J calls come from that table; the DNA yielded D and trimming. This sample gives under 6,000 clones in total; about 88% of them show up just once. More than 2% of the sample goes to the ten largest clones.

Before the diagnostic colonoscopy, none of the ulcerative colitis patients had been given immunosuppressive medication. A blood sample was obtained concurrently with the colonoscopy. The Wizard kit (Promega) was used to extract genomic DNA from the blood and intestinal samples. The chain couples TRBV28 to TRBJ1-1; the D region possibly corresponds to TRBD1 (5 bases align). The receptor was derived from a boy aged 5-17 years with mild ulcerative colitis. Sample: blood. The DNA sequence is given as TGTGCCAGCAGTTCCCGGGGGGGATTGAACACTGAAGCTTTCTTT. This sequence encodes CASSSRGGLNTEAFF.